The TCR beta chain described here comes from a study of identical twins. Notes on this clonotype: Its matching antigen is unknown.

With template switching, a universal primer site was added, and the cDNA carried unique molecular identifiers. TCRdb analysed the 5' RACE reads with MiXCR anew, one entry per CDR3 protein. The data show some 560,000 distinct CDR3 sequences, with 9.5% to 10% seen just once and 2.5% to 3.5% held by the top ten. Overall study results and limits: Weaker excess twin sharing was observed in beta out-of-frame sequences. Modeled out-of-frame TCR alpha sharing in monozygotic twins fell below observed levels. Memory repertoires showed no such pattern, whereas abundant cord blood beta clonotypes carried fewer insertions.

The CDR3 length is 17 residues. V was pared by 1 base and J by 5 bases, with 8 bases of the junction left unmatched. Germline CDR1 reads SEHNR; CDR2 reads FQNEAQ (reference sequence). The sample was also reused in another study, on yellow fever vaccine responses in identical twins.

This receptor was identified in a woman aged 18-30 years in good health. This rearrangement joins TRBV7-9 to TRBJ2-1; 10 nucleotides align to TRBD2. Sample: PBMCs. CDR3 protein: CASSLGTSGIRNNEQFF. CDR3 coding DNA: TGTGCCAGCAGCTTAGGTACTAGCGGGATCAGGAACAATGAGCAGTTCTTC.